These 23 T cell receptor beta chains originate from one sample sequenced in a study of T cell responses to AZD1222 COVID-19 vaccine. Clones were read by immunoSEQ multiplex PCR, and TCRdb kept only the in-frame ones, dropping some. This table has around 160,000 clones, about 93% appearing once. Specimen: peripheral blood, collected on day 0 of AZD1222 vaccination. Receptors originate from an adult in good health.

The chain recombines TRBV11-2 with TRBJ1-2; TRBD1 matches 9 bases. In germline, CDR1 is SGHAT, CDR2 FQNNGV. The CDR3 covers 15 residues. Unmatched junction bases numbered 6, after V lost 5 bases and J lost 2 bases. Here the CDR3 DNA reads TGTGCCAGCAGCCCTGACAGGGGGGGAAACTATGGCTACACCTTC. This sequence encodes CASSPDRGGNYGYTF.

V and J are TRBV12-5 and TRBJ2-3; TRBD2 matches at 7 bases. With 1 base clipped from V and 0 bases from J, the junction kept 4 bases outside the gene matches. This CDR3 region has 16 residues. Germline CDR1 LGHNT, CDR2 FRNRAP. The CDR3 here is CASGLGAGQSTDTQYF. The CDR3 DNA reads TGTGCTAGTGGTTTGGGAGCGGGGCAAAGCACAGATACGCAGTATTTT.

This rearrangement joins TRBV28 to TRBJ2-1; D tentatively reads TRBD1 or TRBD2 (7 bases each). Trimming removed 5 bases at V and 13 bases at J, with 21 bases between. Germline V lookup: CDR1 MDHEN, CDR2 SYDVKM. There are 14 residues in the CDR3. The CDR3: CASSPRGGWRPQFF. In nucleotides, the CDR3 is TGTGCCAGCAGTCCCAGGGGGGGATGGAGGCCCCAGTTCTTC.

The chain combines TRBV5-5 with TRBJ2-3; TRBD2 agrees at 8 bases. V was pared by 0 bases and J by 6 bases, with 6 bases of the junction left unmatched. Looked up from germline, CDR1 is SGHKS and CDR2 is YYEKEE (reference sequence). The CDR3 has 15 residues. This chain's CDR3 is CASSLAPGRADTQYF. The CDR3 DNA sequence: TGTGCCAGCAGCTTGGCCCCCGGGAGGGCCGATACGCAGTATTTT.

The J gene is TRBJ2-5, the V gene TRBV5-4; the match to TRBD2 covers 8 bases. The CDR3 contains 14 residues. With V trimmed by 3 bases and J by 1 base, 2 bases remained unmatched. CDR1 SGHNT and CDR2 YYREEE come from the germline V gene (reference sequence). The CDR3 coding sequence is TGTGCCAGCAGCTCGACTAGCGCCCAAGAGACCCAGTACTTC. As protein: CASSSTSAQETQYF.

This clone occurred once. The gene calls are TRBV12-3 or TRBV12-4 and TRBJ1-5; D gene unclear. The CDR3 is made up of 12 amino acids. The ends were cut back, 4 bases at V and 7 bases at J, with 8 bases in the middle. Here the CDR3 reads CASSSSKQPQHF. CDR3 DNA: TGTGCCAGCAGTTCGTCGAAGCAGCCCCAGCATTTT.

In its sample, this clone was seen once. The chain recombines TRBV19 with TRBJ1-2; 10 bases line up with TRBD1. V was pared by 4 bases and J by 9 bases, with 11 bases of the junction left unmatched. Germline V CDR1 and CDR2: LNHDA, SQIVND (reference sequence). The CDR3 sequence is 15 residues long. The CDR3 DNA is TGTGCCAGTAGTAGCACGGGACAGGGGAGTGAGAGCTACACCTTC. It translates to CASSSTGQGSESYTF.

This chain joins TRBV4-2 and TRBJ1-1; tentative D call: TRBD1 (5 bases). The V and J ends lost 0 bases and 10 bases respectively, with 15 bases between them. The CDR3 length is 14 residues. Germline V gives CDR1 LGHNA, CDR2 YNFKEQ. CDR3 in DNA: TGTGCCAGCAGCCAAGATCTGGTTCGCGGGGGAGCTTTCTTT. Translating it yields CASSQDLVRGGAFF.

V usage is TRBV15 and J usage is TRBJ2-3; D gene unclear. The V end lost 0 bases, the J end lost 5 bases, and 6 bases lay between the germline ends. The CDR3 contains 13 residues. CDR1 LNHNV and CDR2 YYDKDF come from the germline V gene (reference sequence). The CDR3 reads CATSRDVGDTQYF. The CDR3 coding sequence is TGTGCCACCAGCAGAGACGTCGGAGATACGCAGTATTTT.

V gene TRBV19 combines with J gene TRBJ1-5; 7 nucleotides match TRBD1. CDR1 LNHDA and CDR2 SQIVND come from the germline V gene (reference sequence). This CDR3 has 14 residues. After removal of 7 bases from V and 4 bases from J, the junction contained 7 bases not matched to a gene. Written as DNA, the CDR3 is TGTGCCAGTACACCAGGGGGATGGAATCAGCCCCAGCATTTT. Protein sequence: CASTPGGWNQPQHF.

CDR3 nucleotide sequence: TGTGCCACCAGCAGATCCCGGGACAGGGGGCATAGAAACACCTACAATGAGCAGTTCTTC. This translates into CATSRSRDRGHRNTYNEQFF. The genes are TRBV15 and TRBJ2-1, with 12 positions matching TRBD1. Germline V gene sequence: CDR1 LNHNV, CDR2 YYDKDF (reference sequence). The V segment lost 2 bases and the J segment 2 bases; nucleotides outside the gene matches: 13. The CDR3 covers 20 residues. The full variable domain, its missing parts supplied by reference TRBV15 and TRBJ2-1, is DAMVIQNPRYQVTQFGKPVTLSCSQTLNHNVMYWYQQKSSQAPKLLFHYYDKDFNNEADTPDNFQSRRPNTSFCFLDIRSPGLGDTAMYLCATSRSRDRGHRNTYNEQFFGPGTRLTVL.

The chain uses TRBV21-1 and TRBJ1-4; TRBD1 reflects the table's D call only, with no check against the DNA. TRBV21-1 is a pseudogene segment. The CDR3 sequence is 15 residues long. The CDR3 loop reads CASLRGQGHNEKLFF. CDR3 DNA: TGTGCCAGCCTACGGGGACAGGGCCACAATGAAAAACTGTTTTTT.

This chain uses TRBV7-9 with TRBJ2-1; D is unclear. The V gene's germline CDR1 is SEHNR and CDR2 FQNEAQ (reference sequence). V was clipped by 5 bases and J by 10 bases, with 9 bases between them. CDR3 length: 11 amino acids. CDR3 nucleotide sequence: TGTGCCAGCAGCGAGCCCCGAGAGCAGTTCTTC. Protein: CASSEPREQFF.

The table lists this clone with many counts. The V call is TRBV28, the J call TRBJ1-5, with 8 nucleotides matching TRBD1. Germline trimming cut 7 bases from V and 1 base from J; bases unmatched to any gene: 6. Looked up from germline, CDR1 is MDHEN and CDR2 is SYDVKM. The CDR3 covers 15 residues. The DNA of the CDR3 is TGTGCCAGCACCCGATACAGGGGGAGCAATCAGCCCCAGCATTTT. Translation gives CASTRYRGSNQPQHF.

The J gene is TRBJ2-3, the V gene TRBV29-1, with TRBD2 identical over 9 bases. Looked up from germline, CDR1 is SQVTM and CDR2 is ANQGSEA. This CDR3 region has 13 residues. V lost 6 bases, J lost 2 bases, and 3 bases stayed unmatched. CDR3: CSVASGDTDTQYF. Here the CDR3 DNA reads TGCAGCGTCGCTAGCGGGGACACAGATACGCAGTATTTT.

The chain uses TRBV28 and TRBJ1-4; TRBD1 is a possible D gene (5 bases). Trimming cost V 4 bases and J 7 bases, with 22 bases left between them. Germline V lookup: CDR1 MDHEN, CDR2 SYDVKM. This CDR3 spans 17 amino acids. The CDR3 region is CASSSPGGWEAREKLFF. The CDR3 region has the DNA TGTGCCAGCAGTTCCCCGGGGGGGTGGGAGGCACGTGAAAAACTGTTTTTT.

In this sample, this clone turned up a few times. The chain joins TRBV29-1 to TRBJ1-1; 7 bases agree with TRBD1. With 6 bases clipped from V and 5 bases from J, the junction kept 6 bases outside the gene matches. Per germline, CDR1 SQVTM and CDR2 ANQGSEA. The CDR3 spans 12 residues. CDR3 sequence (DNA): TGCAGCGTGGCAGGGGGAGTAACTGAAGCTTTCTTT. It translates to CSVAGGVTEAFF.

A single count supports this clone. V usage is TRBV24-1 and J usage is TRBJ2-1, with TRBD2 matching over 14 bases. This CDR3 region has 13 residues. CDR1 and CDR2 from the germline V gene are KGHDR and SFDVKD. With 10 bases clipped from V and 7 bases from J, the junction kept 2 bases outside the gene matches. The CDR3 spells CATGLAGGNEQFF. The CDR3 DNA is TGTGCCACAGGACTAGCGGGGGGTAATGAGCAGTTCTTC.

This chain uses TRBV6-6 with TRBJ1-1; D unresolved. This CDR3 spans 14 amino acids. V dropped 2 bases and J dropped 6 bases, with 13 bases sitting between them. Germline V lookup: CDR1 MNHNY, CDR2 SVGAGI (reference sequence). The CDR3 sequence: CASSYRAEGPEAFF. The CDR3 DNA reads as TGTGCCAGCAGTTACCGGGCCGAAGGTCCTGAAGCTTTCTTT.

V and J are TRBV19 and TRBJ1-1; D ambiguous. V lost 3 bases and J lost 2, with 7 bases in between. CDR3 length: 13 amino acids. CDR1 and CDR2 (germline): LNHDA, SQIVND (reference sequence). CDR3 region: CASSITRNTEAFF. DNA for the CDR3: TGTGCCAGTAGTATCACCCGTAACACTGAAGCTTTCTTT.

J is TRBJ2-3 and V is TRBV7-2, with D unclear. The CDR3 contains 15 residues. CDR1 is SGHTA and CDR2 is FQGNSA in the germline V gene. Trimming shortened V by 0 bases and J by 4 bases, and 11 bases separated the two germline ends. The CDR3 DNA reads TGTGCCAGCAGCTTAGCGCAAAGCGTCGCAGATACGCAGTATTTT. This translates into CASSLAQSVADTQYF. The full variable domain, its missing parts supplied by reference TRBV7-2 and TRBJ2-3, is GAGVSQSPSNKVTEKGKDVELRCDPISGHTALYWYRQSLGQGLEFLIYFQGNSAPDKSGLPSDRFSAERTGGSVSTLTIQRTQQEDSAVYLCASSLAQSVADTQYFGPGTRLTVL.

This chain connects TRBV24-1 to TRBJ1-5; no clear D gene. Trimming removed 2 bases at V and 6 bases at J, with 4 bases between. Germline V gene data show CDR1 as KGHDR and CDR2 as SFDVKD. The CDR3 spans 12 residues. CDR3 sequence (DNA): TGTGCCACCAGTGATTGGGGTCAGCCCCAGCATTTT. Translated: CATSDWGQPQHF.

The CDR3 here is CASSIGRGPGIIQSYEQYF. CDR3 nucleotide sequence: TGCGCCAGCAGCATTGGAAGGGGGCCCGGAATTATTCAGTCTTACGAGCAGTACTTC. This rearrangement joins TRBV5-1 to TRBJ2-7; 7 bases are a match to TRBD1. Germline V gives CDR1 SGHRS, CDR2 YFSETQ. This CDR3 is 19 amino acids long. V lost 4 bases to trimming and J lost 4 bases; unmatched junction nucleotides: 23.